These 2 T cell receptor beta chains were all obtained from the same sample, sequenced in a study of CD8+ T cells in alopecia areata. Alopecia areata patients gave lesional scalp punch biopsies and peripheral blood samples. Reverse transcription of extracted RNA yielded cDNA, which provided the sequencing template. Only in-frame clones appear in the TCRdb table, and some are missing; sequencing was by immunoSEQ multiplex PCR. Seen here are about 11,000 clones, roughly 55% observed once, and the top ten hold approximately 14%. Sample: skin. All receptors come from a human donor with alopecia areata.

This chain links TRBV4-3 with TRBJ2-5; D is uncertain. Germline CDR1 LGHNA, CDR2 YSLEER. V gave up 0 bases and J gave up 2 bases, with 10 bases separating them. The CDR3 spans 15 residues. The CDR3 loop is CASSQDLSEQETQYF. The CDR3 nucleotides are TGCGCCAGCAGCCAAGATTTGTCGGAGCAAGAGACCCAGTACTTC.

As concerns this clone: Other DNA sequences in the sample encode the same CDR3. The rearrangement uses TRBV27 and TRBJ2-1; weak D call: TRBD1 (6 bases). V lost 4 bases and J lost 4, with 20 bases in between. Germline V lookup: CDR1 MNHEY, CDR2 SMNVEV (reference sequence). The length of the CDR3 is 17 residues. The chain's CDR3 is CASSSDRGMSRYNEQFF. The DNA for the CDR3 is TGTGCCAGCAGTTCGGACAGAGGCATGAGTAGATACAATGAGCAGTTCTTC.